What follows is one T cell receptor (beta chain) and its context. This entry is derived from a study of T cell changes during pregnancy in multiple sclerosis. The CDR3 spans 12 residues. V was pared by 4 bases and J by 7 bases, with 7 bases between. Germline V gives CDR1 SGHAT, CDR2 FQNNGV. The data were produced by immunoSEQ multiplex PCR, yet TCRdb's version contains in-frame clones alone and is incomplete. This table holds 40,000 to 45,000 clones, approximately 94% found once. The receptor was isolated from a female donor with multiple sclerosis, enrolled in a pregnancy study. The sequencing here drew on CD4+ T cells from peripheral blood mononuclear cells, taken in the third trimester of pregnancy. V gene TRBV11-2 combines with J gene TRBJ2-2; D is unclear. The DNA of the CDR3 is TGTGCCAGCAGCTCTCCCGTCGGGGAGCTGTTTTTT. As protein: CASSSPVGELFF. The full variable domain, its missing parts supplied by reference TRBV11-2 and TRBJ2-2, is EAGVAQSPRYKIIEKRQSVAFWCNPISGHATLYWYQQILGQGPKLLIQFQNNGVVDDSQLPKDRFSAERLKGVDSTLKIQPAKLEDSAVYLCASSSPVGELFFGEGSRLTVL.